Below are 17 T cell receptor beta chains sequenced from a single sample in a study of T-cell memory formation after mild COVID-19. TCRdb reanalysed the 5' RACE reads using MiXCR and keeps one entry per CDR3 protein. The sample consists of over 300,000 distinct CDR3 sequences, 20% to 25% of them appearing once. Specimen: PBMCs or a T cell subset sorted from them (not recorded which). The receptors were sampled from a man aged 18 to 30 who had mild COVID-19 (a few samples of this study predate the infection). Cell type and time point are not known.

The chain carries TRBV6-5 and TRBJ1-2; possibly TRBD1 for D (5 bases). Germline assignment: CDR1 MNHEY and CDR2 SVGAGI. This CDR3 is built from 15 residues. Trimming pared 1 base from V and 5 bases from J, leaving 14 bases between. CDR3 sequence reads: CASSYYPGARYGYTF. In DNA form, the CDR3 reads TGTGCCAGCAGTTACTACCCTGGGGCTAGATATGGCTACACCTTC.

V gene TRBV28 combines with J gene TRBJ2-6; D may match TRBD1 or TRBD2 (5 bases each). CDR1 and CDR2 from the germline V gene are MDHEN and SYDVKM. The V end was cut by 4 bases, the J end by 0 bases, with 16 bases between. CDR3 length equals 18 residues. The CDR3 region is CASSSTGAALSGANVLTF. Here the CDR3 DNA reads TGTGCCAGCAGTTCGACCGGGGCGGCTCTCTCTGGGGCCAACGTCCTGACTTTC.

This clonotype was detected many times. The chain is built from TRBV20-1 and TRBJ2-5, with D unresolved. This CDR3 contains 13 residues. Trimming took 5 bases from V and 5 from J, leaving 15 bases between them. Germline V gene lookup returns CDR1 DFQATT and CDR2 SNEGSKA (reference sequence). CDR3 in amino acids: CSAGQYVGETQYF. The DNA of the CDR3 is TGCAGTGCTGGGCAGTATGTCGGCGAGACCCAGTACTTC.

A few counts support this clonotype. This CDR3 is CATSRVRGGSPEAFF. The CDR3 DNA follows: TGTGCCACCAGCAGAGTCCGCGGGGGATCACCTGAAGCTTTCTTT. The chain has TRBV15 and TRBJ1-1; D is possibly TRBD1 (5 bases). There are 15 residues in the CDR3. V dropped 1 base and J dropped 6 bases, with 15 bases sitting between them. Per germline, CDR1 LNHNV and CDR2 YYDKDF (reference sequence). Using reference TRBV15 and TRBJ1-1 for the parts outside the CDR3, the full variable domain is DAMVIQNPRYQVTQFGKPVTLSCSQTLNHNVMYWYQQKSSQAPKLLFHYYDKDFNNEADTPDNFQSRRPNTSFCFLDIRSPGLGDTAMYLCATSRVRGGSPEAFFGQGTRLTVV.

CDR3 sequence reads: CASGPGTSWDTQYF. The DNA for the CDR3 is TGTGCCAGCGGTCCCGGGACTAGCTGGGATACGCAGTATTTT. The chain employs TRBV28 and TRBJ2-3, with 9 nucleotides matching TRBD2. The CDR3 sequence is 14 residues long. J gave up 6 bases and V 8 bases, and 9 bases lay outside the gene matches. Germline V CDR1 and CDR2: MDHEN, SYDVKM.

J is TRBJ1-1 and V is TRBV5-1, with D unclear. The V end lost 0 bases, the J end lost 3 bases, and 12 bases lay between the germline ends. CDR1 is SGHRS and CDR2 is YFSETQ in the germline V gene. The CDR3 is made up of 15 amino acids. The DNA of the CDR3 is TGCGCCAGCAGCTTGGTGGGAAGGGAGGACACTGAAGCTTTCTTT. Amino acid sequence: CASSLVGREDTEAFF.

This clonotype was detected a few times. The genes are TRBV10-2 and TRBJ2-5; D gene unclear. Germline V lookup: CDR1 WSHSY, CDR2 SAAADI. Deletions cut 3 bases from V and 1 base from J, with 6 bases between. The CDR3 length is 13 residues. CDR3: CASSDPAQETQYF. The CDR3 DNA is TGCGCCAGCAGTGACCCAGCCCAAGAGACCCAGTACTTC.

This clonotype was counted many times. The chain couples TRBV7-9 to TRBJ2-3; D not resolved. The CDR3 length is 16 residues. V was shortened by 2 bases and J by 0 bases, with 12 bases between the two germline ends. Germline V gives CDR1 SEHNR, CDR2 FQNEAQ (reference sequence). In nucleotides, the CDR3 is TGTGCCAGCAGCTTAACGCGGCGGCAGAGCACAGATACGCAGTATTTT. It encodes CASSLTRRQSTDTQYF.

V usage is TRBV20-1 and J usage is TRBJ2-7; 8 bases line up with TRBD1. J lost 1 base, V lost 7 bases, and 12 bases had no gene match. The CDR3 sequence is 15 residues long. Germline assignment: CDR1 DFQATT and CDR2 SNEGSKA (reference sequence). The CDR3, as DNA: TGCAGTGGTTGGACCGGGACAGGCTTTTCCTACGAGCAGTACTTC. Encoded protein: CSGWTGTGFSYEQYF.

This chain joins TRBV20-1 and TRBJ2-3; the match to TRBD1 covers 7 bases. The CDR3 is 14 residues long. V shed 3 bases, J shed 2 bases, and the junction held 5 bases outside the gene matches. Germline values: CDR1 DFQATT, CDR2 SNEGSKA (reference sequence). This CDR3 is CSARGQGDTDTQYF. Written as DNA, the CDR3 is TGCAGTGCTAGGGGTCAGGGGGACACAGATACGCAGTATTTT.

The rearrangement joins TRBV7-3 to TRBJ1-1; D is undetermined. V lost 8 bases and J lost 4, with 14 bases in between. The CDR3 loop spans 13 amino acids. CDR1 is SGHTA, CDR2 FQGTGA, per germline. The DNA of the CDR3 is TGTGCCAGCGCGGGAGGGTTAATCACTGAAGCTTTCTTT. Its protein is CASAGGLITEAFF.

This chain uses TRBV7-9 with TRBJ1-2; 7 nucleotides line up with TRBD1. The trim removed 1 base at V and 10 bases at J, leaving 9 bases unmatched. This CDR3 is built from 14 residues. The germline gives CDR1 SEHNR, CDR2 FQNEAQ (reference sequence). Here the CDR3 DNA reads TGTGCCAGCAGCTTAGGGGGACAGTTCCTTGACTACACCTTC. As protein: CASSLGGQFLDYTF.

The table lists this clonotype with a few counts. V gene TRBV15 combines with J gene TRBJ1-5; 8 nucleotides line up with TRBD1. CDR1 LNHNV and CDR2 YYDKDF come from the germline V gene (reference sequence). The V gene end was trimmed by 3 bases and the J gene end by 7 bases; junction bases not matched to a gene: 8. This CDR3 is built from 15 residues. For the CDR3, the DNA is TGTGCCACCAGCAGTTTAGACAGGGGAGACCAGCCCCAGCATTTT. Encoded protein: CATSSLDRGDQPQHF.

This clonotype was picked up a small number of times. The J gene is TRBJ1-2, the V gene TRBV7-2; D is perhaps TRBD1 (5 bases). The ends were cut back, 5 bases at V and 0 bases at J, with 16 bases in the middle. There are 16 residues in the CDR3. Germline CDR1 and CDR2: SGHTA and FQGNSA. This CDR3 reads CASSDPLGVANYGYTF. CDR3 nucleotide sequence: TGTGCCAGCAGCGACCCCTTGGGGGTGGCTAACTATGGCTACACCTTC.

The J gene is TRBJ1-1, the V gene TRBV2; the D gene is possibly TRBD1 (5 bases). The V gene's germline CDR1 is SNHLY and CDR2 FYNNEI. V lost 6 bases, J lost 5 bases, and 16 bases lay in between. The CDR3 has 14 residues. DNA of the CDR3: TGTGCCAGCAGCCACCCGGGGGAAGGAACTGAAGCTTTCTTT. Protein product: CASSHPGEGTEAFF.

This clonotype was observed a handful of times. The chain links TRBV29-1 to TRBJ2-1; the D gene could be TRBD1 or TRBD2 (5 bases each). The CDR3 has 14 residues. Germline V gene lookup returns CDR1 SQVTM and CDR2 ANQGSEA. The V end lost 7 bases, the J end lost 6 bases, and 19 bases lay between the germline ends. The CDR3 protein is CSDRIQTGPNEQFF. CDR3 coding DNA: TGCAGCGACCGGATACAGACGGGGCCCAATGAGCAGTTCTTC.

The chain's CDR3 is CASSLARGGGVETQYF. CDR3 DNA: TGTGCCAGCAGCTTAGCGCGAGGCGGGGGGGTTGAGACCCAGTACTTC. This sequence joins TRBV7-9 and TRBJ2-5; the match to TRBD2 covers 9 bases. The CDR3 runs to 16 residues. Unmatched junction bases numbered 7, after V lost 0 bases and J lost 5 bases. Germline-derived CDR1 and CDR2 are SEHNR and FQNEAQ (reference sequence).